The 21 T cell receptor beta chains below all came from one sample that was sequenced in a study of TIL therapy for anti-PD-1-resistant metastatic lung cancer. The libraries were made with immunoSEQ v3. Assay used: immunoSEQ multiplex PCR; TCRdb lists only in-frame clones, some missing. The sample has thousands of clones, about 64% seen once; the top ten hold roughly 7.7%. The time point was: pre-treatment sample, taken before nivolumab and TIL therapy. Tumor tissue came from excised metastases, mostly pleural nodules or supraclavicular lymph nodes. Specimen: tumor tissue, collected at baseline. These receptors all stem from a person between 30 and 80 years old with non-small cell lung cancer.

J is TRBJ2-3 and V is TRBV3-1 (or the pseudogene TRBV3-2); 13 nucleotides align to TRBD2. Losses at the gene ends were 4 bases for V and 0 bases for J; bases not matched to a gene: 7. The CDR3 is 18 residues long. From germline, CDR1 is LGHDT and CDR2 YNNKEL (reference sequence). The CDR3 is CASSPGTSGVPSTDTQYF. CDR3 nucleotides: TGTGCCAGCAGCCCCGGGACTAGCGGGGTCCCTAGCACAGATACGCAGTATTTT.

The rearrangement uses TRBV5-1 and TRBJ1-5; a weak D match, TRBD1 (6 bases). The CDR3 sequence is 14 residues long. V was clipped by 0 bases and J by 9 bases, with 13 bases between them. Germline V lookup: CDR1 SGHRS, CDR2 YFSETQ. CDR3 sequence: CASSLAVEGGPQHF. CDR3 nucleotides: TGCGCCAGCAGCTTGGCGGTAGAAGGGGGGCCCCAGCATTTT.

CDR3 loop: CASSSSAGRAGELFF. The CDR3 nucleotides are TGTGCCAGCTCCTCGAGCGCAGGGAGAGCCGGGGAGCTGTTTTTT. This chain links TRBV18 with TRBJ2-2; D is perhaps TRBD1 or TRBD2 (5 bases each). V lost 6 bases, J lost 6 bases, and 17 bases lay in between. Germline loops: CDR1 KGHSH, CDR2 LQKENI. CDR3 length: 15 amino acids. Filled out from reference TRBV18 and TRBJ2-2, the complete variable domain reads NAGVMQNPRHLVRRRGQEARLRCSPMKGHSHVYWYRQLPEEGLKFMVYLQKENIIDESGMPKERFSAEFPKEGPSILRIQQVVRGDSAAYFCASSSSAGRAGELFFGEGSRLTVL.

This clone has just one count. This sequence joins TRBV19 and TRBJ2-7; the D is unclear. The length of the CDR3 is 14 residues. CDR1 and CDR2 from the germline V gene are LNHDA and SQIVND (reference sequence). The germline V and J ends were trimmed by 6 bases and 2 bases, with 14 bases remaining between them. CDR3 nucleotides: TGTGCCAGTAGGATCCGGCCGGAGACCTACGAGCAGTACTTC. This sequence encodes CASRIRPETYEQYF.

This chain uses TRBV27 with TRBJ2-5; 12 bases align to TRBD2. Germline CDR1 reads MNHEY; CDR2 reads SMNVEV (reference sequence). Trimming cost V 4 bases and J 4 bases; bases outside gene matches: 10. The CDR3 loop spans 17 amino acids. The CDR3 here is CASSSLLAGGFRETQYF. As DNA, the CDR3 is TGTGCCAGCAGTTCCTTACTAGCGGGGGGCTTTAGAGAGACCCAGTACTTC.

The genes are TRBV18 and TRBJ2-7; the match to TRBD1 covers 10 bases. CDR1 and CDR2 (germline): KGHSH, LQKENI. This CDR3 comprises 16 residues. V dropped 2 bases and J dropped 4; count of bases not matched to a gene: 8. The CDR3, as DNA: TGTGCCAGCTCACCAAACCAGGGACAGGGGAATTACGAGCAGTACTTC. Amino acids: CASSPNQGQGNYEQYF.

The chain combines TRBV6-5 with TRBJ1-6; no definite D call. V was clipped by 4 bases and J by 2 bases, with 6 bases between them. The CDR3 sequence is 14 residues long. CDR1 is MNHEY, CDR2 SVGAGI, per germline. CDR3: CASSSGPYNSPLHF. CDR3 sequence (DNA): TGTGCCAGCAGTTCCGGACCCTATAATTCACCCCTCCACTTT.

The chain is built from TRBV7-9 and TRBJ2-1; TRBD1 agrees at 9 bases. Germline values: CDR1 SEHNR, CDR2 FQNEAQ (reference sequence). The CDR3 sequence is 15 residues long. V was clipped by 5 bases and J by 5 bases; unmatched bases: 7. The CDR3 nucleotides read TGTGCCAGCAGCAGAGGGACAGGGCGGAACAATGAGCAGTTCTTC. It codes for CASSRGTGRNNEQFF.

The V call is TRBV15, the J call TRBJ1-6; the D is unclear. Looked up from germline, CDR1 is LNHNV and CDR2 is YYDKDF (reference sequence). The CDR3 covers 15 residues. Trimming pared 0 bases from V and 10 bases from J, leaving 13 bases between. CDR3: CATSRDPSGGSPLHF. The CDR3 region has the DNA TGTGCCACCAGCAGAGATCCGAGCGGCGGATCACCCCTCCACTTT.

This clone was found once. This chain joins TRBV27 and TRBJ1-2, with D possibly matching TRBD1 (6 bases). Per germline, CDR1 MNHEY and CDR2 SMNVEV (reference sequence). The V end lost 6 bases, the J end lost 8 bases, and 13 bases lay between the germline ends. CDR3 length: 12 residues. CDR3 DNA sequence: TGTGCCAGCAGATTTAAGGGGGGAGGCTACACCTTC. Protein: CASRFKGGGYTF.

The J gene is TRBJ1-4, the V gene TRBV19; 7 bases line up with TRBD1. J was trimmed by 11 bases and V by 8 bases; bases with no gene match: 17. Germline CDR1 and CDR2: LNHDA and SQIVND (reference sequence). CDR3 size: 15 residues. The CDR3 here is CASGRTGGPLWKLFF. DNA for the CDR3: TGTGCCAGTGGGAGGACAGGAGGACCTTTGTGGAAACTGTTTTTT.

This clone has more than one count but fewer than ten. The gene calls are TRBV7-3 and TRBJ1-2; TRBD1 is a possible D gene (6 bases). Germline V gene sequence: CDR1 SGHTA, CDR2 FQGTGA. Deletions cut 4 bases from V and 7 bases from J, with 22 bases between. The CDR3 consists of 16 residues. The DNA for the CDR3 is TGTGCCAGCAGCTCCTCCGGGACACCCGGAACGGGTGGCTACACCTTC. It specifies CASSSSGTPGTGGYTF.

The chain recombines TRBV27 with TRBJ2-7, with 9 bases identical to TRBD2. Germline loops: CDR1 MNHEY, CDR2 SMNVEV (reference sequence). The V segment lost 5 bases and the J segment 2 bases; nucleotides outside the gene matches: 7. The CDR3 spans 15 residues. The DNA of the CDR3 is TGTGCCAGCAGTGCGTATAGCGGGAGACCCTACGAGCAGTACTTC. Encoded protein: CASSAYSGRPYEQYF.

By share, this clone counts as medium-sized (0.01 to 0.1%). The chain has TRBV5-4 and TRBJ2-5; 12 bases line up with TRBD2. The CDR3 loop spans 16 amino acids. Trimming cost V 4 bases and J 4 bases; bases outside gene matches: 8. The germline gives CDR1 SGHNT, CDR2 YYREEE (reference sequence). For the CDR3, the DNA is TGTGCCAGCAGCCCCACACTAGCGGGGGGCAGAGAGACCCAGTACTTC. This translates into CASSPTLAGGRETQYF.

V is TRBV15 and J is TRBJ2-1; D unclear. The germline V gene encodes CDR1 LNHNV and CDR2 YYDKDF (reference sequence). Between the trimmed V and J ends, which lost 4 bases and 6 bases, there was a span of 16 bases. The CDR3 extends over 15 amino acids. The CDR3 DNA reads as TGTGCCACCAGCATAGGACCCAGTGGTGGCAATGAGCAGTTCTTC. This sequence encodes CATSIGPSGGNEQFF.

DNA for the CDR3: TGTGCCAGCAGCTTTCAGTCCCTTTCTTCACCCCTCCACTTT. Translating gives CASSFQSLSSPLHF. V is TRBV7-2 and J is TRBJ1-6; D is unresolved. The CDR3 length is 14 residues. CDR1 and CDR2 (germline): SGHTA, FQGNSA. The V end was cut by 3 bases, the J end by 9 bases, with 12 bases between.

CDR3 protein: CASIHTTSGNTIYF. The CDR3, as DNA: TGTGCCAGCATCCACACAACCTCTGGAAACACCATATATTTT. The V gene is TRBV27, the J gene TRBJ1-3; no definite D call. The length of the CDR3 is 14 residues. The V and J ends lost 7 bases and 0 bases respectively, with 10 bases between them. Germline-derived CDR1 and CDR2 are MNHEY and SMNVEV (reference sequence).

The chain has TRBV9 and TRBJ2-5; 7 bases line up with TRBD2. The CDR3 length is 15 residues. In germline, CDR1 is SGDLS, CDR2 YYNGEE. V lost 4 bases to trimming and J lost 5 bases; unmatched junction nucleotides: 11. CDR3 in amino acids: CASSPRPGGGETQYF. CDR3 bases: TGTGCCAGCAGCCCTCGTCCGGGGGGTGGGGAGACCCAGTACTTC.

This clone was found a few times. This rearrangement joins TRBV29-1 to TRBJ1-3; 7 bases are shared with TRBD1. The CDR3 is made up of 13 amino acids. The germline V gene encodes CDR1 SQVTM and CDR2 ANQGSEA. The J segment lost 1 base and the V segment lost 6 bases, leaving 3 bases of the junction unmatched. The CDR3 reads CSVGQSSGNTIYF. The DNA of the CDR3 is TGCAGCGTGGGACAGTCATCTGGAAACACCATATATTTT. Complete variable domain (other parts from reference TRBV29-1 and TRBJ1-3): SAVISQKPSRDICQRGTSLTIQCQVDSQVTMMFWYRQQPGQSLTLIATANQGSEATYESGFVIDKFPISRPNLTFSTLTVSNMSPEDSSIYLCSVGQSSGNTIYFGEGSWLTVV.

The chain joins TRBV27 to TRBJ2-5; unclear D gene. CDR3 length: 15 residues. Germline V gene lookup returns CDR1 MNHEY and CDR2 SMNVEV (reference sequence). The ends were cut back, 3 bases at V and 4 bases at J, with 15 bases in the middle. The CDR3 DNA reads TGTGCCAGCAGTTTGGTCTTAAACCGCCCAGAGACCCAGTACTTC. Translating it yields CASSLVLNRPETQYF.

The V call is TRBV10-1, the J call TRBJ2-3, with TRBD2 matching 14 bases. CDR3 length: 14 amino acids. V lost 3 bases to trimming and J lost 8 bases; unmatched junction nucleotides: 1. The germline CDR1 and CDR2 sequences are WNHNN and SYGVQD (reference sequence). CDR3 DNA sequence: TGCGCCAGCAGTGACGGACTAGCGGGGGGTACGCAGTATTTT. It encodes CASSDGLAGGTQYF.